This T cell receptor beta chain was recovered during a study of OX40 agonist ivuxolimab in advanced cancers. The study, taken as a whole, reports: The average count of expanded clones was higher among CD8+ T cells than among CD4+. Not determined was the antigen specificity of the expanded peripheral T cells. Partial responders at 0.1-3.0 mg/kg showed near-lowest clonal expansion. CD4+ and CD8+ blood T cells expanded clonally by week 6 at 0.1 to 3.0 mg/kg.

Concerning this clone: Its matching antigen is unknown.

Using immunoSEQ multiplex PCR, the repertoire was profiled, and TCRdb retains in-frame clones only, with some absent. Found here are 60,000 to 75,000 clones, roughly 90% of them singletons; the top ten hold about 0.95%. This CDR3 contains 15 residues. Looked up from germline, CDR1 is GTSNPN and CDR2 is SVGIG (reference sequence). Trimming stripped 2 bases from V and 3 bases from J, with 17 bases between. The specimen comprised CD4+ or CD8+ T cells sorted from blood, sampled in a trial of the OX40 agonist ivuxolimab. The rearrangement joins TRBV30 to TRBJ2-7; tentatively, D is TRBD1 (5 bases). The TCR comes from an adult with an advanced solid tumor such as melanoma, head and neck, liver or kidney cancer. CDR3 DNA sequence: TGTGCCTGGAGTAAAGATGACAGCTCCCGCTACGAGCAGTACTTC. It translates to CAWSKDDSSRYEQYF.